The clone carrying this T cell receptor beta chain has a count of ten or more. These data belong to a study of post-analysis software for immune sequencing data. cDNA libraries of TCR beta carried unique molecular identifiers. TCRdb reprocessed the PCR reads via MiXCR and lists one record per CDR3 protein. The sample has about 160,000 distinct CDR3 sequences, about 34% seen once. The CDR3 consists of 12 residues. The V gene's germline CDR1 is MNHEY and CDR2 SVGAGI. Trimming shortened V by 6 bases and J by 3 bases, and 7 bases separated the two germline ends. This receptor was identified in a girl aged 5-17 years with multiple sclerosis. The chain links TRBV6-5 to TRBJ2-3; D not resolved. This specimen was blood, taken after autologous hematopoietic stem cell transplantation. CDR3 coding DNA: TGTGCCAGCAGGGCCCTAACAGATACGCAGTATTTT. Amino acid sequence: CASRALTDTQYF.